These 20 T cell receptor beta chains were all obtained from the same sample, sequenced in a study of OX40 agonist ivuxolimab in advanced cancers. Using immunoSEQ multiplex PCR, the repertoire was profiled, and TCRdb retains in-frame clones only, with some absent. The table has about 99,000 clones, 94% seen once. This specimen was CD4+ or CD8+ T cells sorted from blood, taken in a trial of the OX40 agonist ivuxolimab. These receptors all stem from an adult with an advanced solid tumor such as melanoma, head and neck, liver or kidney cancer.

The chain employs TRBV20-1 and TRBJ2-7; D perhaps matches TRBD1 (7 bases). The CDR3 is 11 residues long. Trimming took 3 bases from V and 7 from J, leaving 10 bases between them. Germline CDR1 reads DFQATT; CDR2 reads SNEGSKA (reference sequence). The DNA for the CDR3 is TGCAGTGCTAGGCAGGGGGGAGAGCAGTACTTC. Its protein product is CSARQGGEQYF.

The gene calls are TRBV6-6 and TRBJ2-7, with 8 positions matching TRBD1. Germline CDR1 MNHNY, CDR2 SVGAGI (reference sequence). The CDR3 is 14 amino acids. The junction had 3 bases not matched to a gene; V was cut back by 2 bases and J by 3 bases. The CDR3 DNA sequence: TGTGCCAGCAGTTACACAGGGGGTTACTACGAGCAGTACTTC. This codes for CASSYTGGYYEQYF.

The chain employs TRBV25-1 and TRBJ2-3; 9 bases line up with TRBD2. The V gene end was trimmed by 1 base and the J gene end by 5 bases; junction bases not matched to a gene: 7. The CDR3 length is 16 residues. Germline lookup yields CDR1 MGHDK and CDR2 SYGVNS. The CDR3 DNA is TGTGCCAGCAGTGAATGGGCTAGCGGGGCGGGAGATACGCAGTATTTT. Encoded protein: CASSEWASGAGDTQYF.

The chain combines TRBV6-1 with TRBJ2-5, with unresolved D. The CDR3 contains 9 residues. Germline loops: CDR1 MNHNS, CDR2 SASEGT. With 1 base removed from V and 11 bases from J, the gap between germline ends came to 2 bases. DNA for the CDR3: TGTGCCAGCAGTGAAGGGCAGTACTTC. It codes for CASSEGQYF.

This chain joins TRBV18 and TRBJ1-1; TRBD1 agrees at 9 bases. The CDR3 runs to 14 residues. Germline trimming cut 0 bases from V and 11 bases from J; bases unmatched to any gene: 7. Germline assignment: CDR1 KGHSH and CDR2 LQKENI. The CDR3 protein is CASSPPGQGGEAFF. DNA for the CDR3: TGTGCCAGCTCACCACCGGGACAGGGCGGAGAGGCTTTCTTT.

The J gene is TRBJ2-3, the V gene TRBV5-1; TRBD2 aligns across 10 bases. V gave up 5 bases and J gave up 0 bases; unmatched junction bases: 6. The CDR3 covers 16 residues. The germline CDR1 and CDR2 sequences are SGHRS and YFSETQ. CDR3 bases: TGCGCCAGCAGACCCGGGACTAGCGAAAGCACAGATACGCAGTATTTT. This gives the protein CASRPGTSESTDTQYF.

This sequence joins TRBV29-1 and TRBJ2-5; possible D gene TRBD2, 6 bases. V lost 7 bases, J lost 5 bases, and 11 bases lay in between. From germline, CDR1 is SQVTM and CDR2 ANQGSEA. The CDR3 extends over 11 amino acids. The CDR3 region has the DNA TGCAGCGGGAGGGGTGAGGAGACCCAGTACTTC. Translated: CSGRGEETQYF.

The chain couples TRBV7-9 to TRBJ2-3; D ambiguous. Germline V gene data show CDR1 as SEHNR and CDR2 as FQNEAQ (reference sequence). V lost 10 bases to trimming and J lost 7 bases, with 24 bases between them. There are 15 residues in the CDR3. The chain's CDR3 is CAIPGGRLPFYTQYF. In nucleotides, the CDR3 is TGTGCCATCCCGGGCGGCAGATTACCTTTTTATACGCAGTATTTT.

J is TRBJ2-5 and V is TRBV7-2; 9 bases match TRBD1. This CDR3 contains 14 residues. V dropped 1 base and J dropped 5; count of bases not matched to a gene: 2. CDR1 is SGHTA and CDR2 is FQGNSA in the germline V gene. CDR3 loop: CASSLDRGRETQYF. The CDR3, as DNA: TGTGCCAGCAGCTTAGACAGGGGGCGGGAGACCCAGTACTTC.

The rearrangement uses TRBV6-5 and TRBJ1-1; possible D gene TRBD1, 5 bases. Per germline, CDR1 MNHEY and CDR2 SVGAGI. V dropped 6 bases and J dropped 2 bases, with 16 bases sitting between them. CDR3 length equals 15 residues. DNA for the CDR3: TGTGCCAGCAGGCGATACGGGACTGTAAACACTGAAGCTTTCTTT. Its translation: CASRRYGTVNTEAFF.

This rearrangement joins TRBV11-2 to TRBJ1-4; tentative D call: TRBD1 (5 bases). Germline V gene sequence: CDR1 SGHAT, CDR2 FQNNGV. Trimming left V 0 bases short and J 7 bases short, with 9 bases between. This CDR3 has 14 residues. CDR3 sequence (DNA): TGTGCCAGCAGCTTAGACAGGGATCGTGAAAAACTGTTTTTT. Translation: CASSLDRDREKLFF.

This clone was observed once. The CDR3 coding sequence is TGTGCCAGCAGCAAGGGACTAGCGGGACGAGAGACCCAGTACTTC. Translating it yields CASSKGLAGRETQYF. V usage is TRBV11-2 and J usage is TRBJ2-5, with TRBD2 matching 13 bases. Germline trimming cut 5 bases from V and 4 bases from J; bases unmatched to any gene: 4. This CDR3 has 15 amino acids. Germline V gene sequence: CDR1 SGHAT, CDR2 FQNNGV. Filled out from reference TRBV11-2 and TRBJ2-5, the complete variable domain reads EAGVAQSPRYKIIEKRQSVAFWCNPISGHATLYWYQQILGQGPKLLIQFQNNGVVDDSQLPKDRFSAERLKGVDSTLKIQPAKLEDSAVYLCASSKGLAGRETQYFGPGTRLLVL.

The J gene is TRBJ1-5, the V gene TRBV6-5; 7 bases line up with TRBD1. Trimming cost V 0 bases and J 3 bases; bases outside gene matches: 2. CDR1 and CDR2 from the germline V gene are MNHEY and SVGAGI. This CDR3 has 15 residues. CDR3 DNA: TGTGCCAGCAGTTACTCGGGACAGCCCAATCAGCCCCAGCATTTT. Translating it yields CASSYSGQPNQPQHF.

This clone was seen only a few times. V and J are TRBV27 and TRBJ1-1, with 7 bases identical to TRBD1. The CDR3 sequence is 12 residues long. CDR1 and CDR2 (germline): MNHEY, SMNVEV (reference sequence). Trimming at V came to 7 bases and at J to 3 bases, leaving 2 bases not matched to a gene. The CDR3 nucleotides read TGTGCCAGCAAGACAGGGCACACTGAAGCTTTCTTT. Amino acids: CASKTGHTEAFF.

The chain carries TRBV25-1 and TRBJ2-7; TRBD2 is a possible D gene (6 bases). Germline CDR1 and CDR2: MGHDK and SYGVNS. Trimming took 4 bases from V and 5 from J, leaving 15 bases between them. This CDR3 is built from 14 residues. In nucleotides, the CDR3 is TGTGCCAGCAGTGGGAGGGCGGCGGGGCACGAGCAGTACTTC. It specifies CASSGRAAGHEQYF.

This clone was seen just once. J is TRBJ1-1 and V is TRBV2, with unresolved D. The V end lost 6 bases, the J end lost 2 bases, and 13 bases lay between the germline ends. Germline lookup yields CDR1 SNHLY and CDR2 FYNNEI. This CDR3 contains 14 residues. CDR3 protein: CASSARRGNTEAFF. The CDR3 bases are TGTGCCAGCAGCGCTAGGAGAGGAAACACTGAAGCTTTCTTT.

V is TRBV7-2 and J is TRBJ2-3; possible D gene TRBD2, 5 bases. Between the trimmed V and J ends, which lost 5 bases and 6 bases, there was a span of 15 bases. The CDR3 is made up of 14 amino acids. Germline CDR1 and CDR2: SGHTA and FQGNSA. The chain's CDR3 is CASSARTGFDTQYF. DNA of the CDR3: TGTGCCAGCAGCGCGAGGACTGGGTTTGATACGCAGTATTTT.

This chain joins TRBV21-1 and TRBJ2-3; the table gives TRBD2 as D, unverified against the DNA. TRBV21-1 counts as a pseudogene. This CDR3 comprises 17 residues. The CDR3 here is CASRNGPGLARTDTQYF. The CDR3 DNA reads TGTGCCAGCAGGAACGGTCCGGGACTAGCCCGGACAGATACGCAGTATTTT.

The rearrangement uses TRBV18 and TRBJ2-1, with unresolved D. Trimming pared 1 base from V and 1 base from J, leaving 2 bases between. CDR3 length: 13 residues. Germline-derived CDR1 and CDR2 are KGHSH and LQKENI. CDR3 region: CASSPRSYNEQFF. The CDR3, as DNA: TGTGCCAGCTCACCACGGTCCTACAATGAGCAGTTCTTC. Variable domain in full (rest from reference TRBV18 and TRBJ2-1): NAGVMQNPRHLVRRRGQEARLRCSPMKGHSHVYWYRQLPEEGLKFMVYLQKENIIDESGMPKERFSAEFPKEGPSILRIQQVVRGDSAAYFCASSPRSYNEQFFGPGTRLTVL.

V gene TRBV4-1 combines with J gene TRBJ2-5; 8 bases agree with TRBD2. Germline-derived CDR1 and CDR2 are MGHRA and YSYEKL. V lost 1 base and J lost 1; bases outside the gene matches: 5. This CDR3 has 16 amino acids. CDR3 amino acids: CASSQGPAGVQETQYF. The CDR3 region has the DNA TGCGCCAGCAGCCAAGGACCAGCGGGGGTCCAAGAGACCCAGTACTTC.